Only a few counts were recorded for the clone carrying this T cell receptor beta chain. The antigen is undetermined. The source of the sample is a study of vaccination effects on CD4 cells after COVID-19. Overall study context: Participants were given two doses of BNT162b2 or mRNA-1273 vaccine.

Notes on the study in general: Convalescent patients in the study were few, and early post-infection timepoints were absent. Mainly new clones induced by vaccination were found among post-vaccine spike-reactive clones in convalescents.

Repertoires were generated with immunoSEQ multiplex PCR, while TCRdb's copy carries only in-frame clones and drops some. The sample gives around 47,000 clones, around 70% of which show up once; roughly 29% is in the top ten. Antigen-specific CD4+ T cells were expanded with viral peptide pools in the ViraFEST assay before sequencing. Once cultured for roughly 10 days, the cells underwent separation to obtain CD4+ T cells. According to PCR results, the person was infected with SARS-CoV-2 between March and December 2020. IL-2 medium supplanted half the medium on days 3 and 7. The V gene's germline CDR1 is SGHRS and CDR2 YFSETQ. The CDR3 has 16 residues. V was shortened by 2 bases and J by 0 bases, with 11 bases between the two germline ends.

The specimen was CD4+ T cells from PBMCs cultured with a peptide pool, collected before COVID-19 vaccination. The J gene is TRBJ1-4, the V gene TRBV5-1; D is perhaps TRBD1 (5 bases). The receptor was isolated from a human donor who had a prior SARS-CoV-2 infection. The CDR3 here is CASSFTGPATNEKLFF. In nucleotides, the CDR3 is TGCGCCAGCAGCTTCACAGGACCCGCAACTAATGAAAAACTGTTTTTT.